The clone carrying this T cell receptor (beta chain) appeared many times. Its antigen is unknown. The germline gives CDR1 WSHSY, CDR2 SAAADI. This CDR3 spans 14 amino acids. V was pared by 6 bases and J by 7 bases, with 3 bases of the junction left unmatched. This entry is derived from a study of T cells in Graves' hyperthyroidism and ophthalmopathy. Graves' hyperthyroidism showing no ophthalmopathy progression within 18 months was considered stable. The investigators amplified TCR beta CDR3 regions from RNA transcripts. An initial round of RT-PCR targeting the TCR CDR3 relied on the HTBI primer set. Each CDR3 protein is one row after TCRdb ran MiXCR on the multiplex PCR reads. The sample gives about 540,000 distinct CDR3 sequences, 40% to 55% of which show up once; roughly 8.2% is in the top ten. Study outcomes and limitations: In the blood, most expanded thyroid clonotypes above 0.001 appeared as well. The model forecast ophthalmopathy, anticipating it by a median around 6.5 months before onset. A 13 V-J signature model discriminated ophthalmopathy versus stable hyperthyroidism.

The sequence was obtained from a young woman with Graves' hyperthyroidism. This chain joins TRBV10-2 and TRBJ1-6; 10 bases line up with TRBD1. Sequenced input: peripheral blood or thyroid tissue (not recorded which). The CDR3, as DNA: TGCGCCAGCAGAGACAGGGGGCTAAATTCACCCCTCCACTTT. Amino acids: CASRDRGLNSPLHF.